This T cell receptor beta chain was captured in a study of blood T cell repertoires in COVID-19. Germline CDR1 reads LGHDT; CDR2 reads YNNKEL (reference sequence). V shed 2 bases, J shed 1 base, and the junction held 2 bases outside the gene matches. The CDR3 consists of 14 residues. Clones were sequenced by immunoSEQ multiplex PCR, and TCRdb holds only the in-frame ones, with some missing. The sample records around 70,000 clones, about 90% being singletons. V and J are TRBV3-1 (or the pseudogene TRBV3-2) and TRBJ2-7, with 7 positions matching TRBD2. The clonotype comes from a human donor in a cohort sampled during active COVID-19. Sequenced: peripheral blood. The DNA of the CDR3 is TGTGCCAGCAGCCAAATGGGGGGGTCCTACGAGCAGTACTTC. Translation gives CASSQMGGSYEQYF.